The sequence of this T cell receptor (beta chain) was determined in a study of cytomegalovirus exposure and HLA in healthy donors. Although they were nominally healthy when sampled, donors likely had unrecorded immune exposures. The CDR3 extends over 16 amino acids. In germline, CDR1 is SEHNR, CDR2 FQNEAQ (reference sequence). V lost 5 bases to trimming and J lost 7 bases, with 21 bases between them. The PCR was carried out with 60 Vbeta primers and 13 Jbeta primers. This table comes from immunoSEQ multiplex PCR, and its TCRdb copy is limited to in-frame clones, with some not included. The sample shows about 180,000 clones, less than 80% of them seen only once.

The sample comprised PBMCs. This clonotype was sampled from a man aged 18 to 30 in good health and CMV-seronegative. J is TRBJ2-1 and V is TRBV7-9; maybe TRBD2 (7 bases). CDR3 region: CASSDFRGAQGNEQFF. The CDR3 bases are TGTGCCAGCAGCGACTTCCGGGGGGCGCAGGGGAATGAGCAGTTCTTC.